The 3 T cell receptor beta chains below were found in one sample sequenced in a study of shared clonotypes between healthy human individuals. Only in-frame clones appear in the TCRdb table, and some are missing; sequencing was by immunoSEQ multiplex PCR. The repertoire holds millions of clones, about 92% seen once, with about 0.13% in the top ten. What was sequenced was naive CD4+ T cells sorted from blood. Subset: CD45RA+ positively selected. These receptors came from a man younger than 30 in good health.

The J gene is TRBJ2-7, the V gene TRBV9; 9 nucleotides match TRBD2. J lost 1 base, V lost 4 bases, and 6 bases had no gene match. This CDR3 spans 15 amino acids. Germline-derived CDR1 and CDR2 are SGDLS and YYNGEE. DNA for the CDR3: TGTGCCAGCAGCCCGAGAGCGGGAGGATCCTACGAGCAGTACTTC. Translating it yields CASSPRAGGSYEQYF.

The chain uses TRBV5-1 and TRBJ2-3, with 7 bases aligning to TRBD2. CDR3 length: 16 residues. Per germline, CDR1 SGHRS and CDR2 YFSETQ. Trimming took 0 bases from V and 1 from J; bases not matched to a gene: 5. CDR3 sequence (DNA): TGCGCCAGCAGCTTGGGTCTAGCGGTTGGCACAGATACGCAGTATTTT. Protein: CASSLGLAVGTDTQYF.

As concerns this clone: Other DNA variants within this sample encode the same CDR3. The DNA of the CDR3 is TGCGCCAGCAGCCAGGGGGGGACTAGCGGCACAGATACGCAGTATTTT. It codes for CASSQGGTSGTDTQYF. This chain joins TRBV4-3 and TRBJ2-3; 10 nucleotides match TRBD2. V gave up 3 bases and J gave up 1 base; unmatched junction bases: 4. The CDR3 loop spans 16 amino acids. CDR1 is LGHNA, CDR2 YSLEER, per germline.